This T cell receptor (beta chain) was found in a study of response to subunit inactivated influenza vaccine. MiXCR, applied by TCRdb to the RT-PCR reads, yields one record per CDR3 protein. This table holds around 530,000 distinct CDR3 sequences, 16% found once. A few counts support this clonotype. Between the trimmed V and J ends, which lost 6 bases and 7 bases, there was a span of 16 bases. The CDR3 extends over 13 amino acids. Looked up from germline, CDR1 is DFQATT and CDR2 is SNEGSKA (reference sequence). Sample: CD4+ T cells sorted from PBMCs, taken around 25 months after vaccination. This TCR was sampled from a man aged 50-75 years who received an inactivated influenza vaccine. The genes are TRBV20-1 and TRBJ2-4; D might be TRBD1 or TRBD2, each matching 5 bases. CDR3 coding DNA: TGCAGTGCCACCCCTCCCGGGGCCAACATTCAGTACTTC. Amino acid sequence: CSATPPGANIQYF.